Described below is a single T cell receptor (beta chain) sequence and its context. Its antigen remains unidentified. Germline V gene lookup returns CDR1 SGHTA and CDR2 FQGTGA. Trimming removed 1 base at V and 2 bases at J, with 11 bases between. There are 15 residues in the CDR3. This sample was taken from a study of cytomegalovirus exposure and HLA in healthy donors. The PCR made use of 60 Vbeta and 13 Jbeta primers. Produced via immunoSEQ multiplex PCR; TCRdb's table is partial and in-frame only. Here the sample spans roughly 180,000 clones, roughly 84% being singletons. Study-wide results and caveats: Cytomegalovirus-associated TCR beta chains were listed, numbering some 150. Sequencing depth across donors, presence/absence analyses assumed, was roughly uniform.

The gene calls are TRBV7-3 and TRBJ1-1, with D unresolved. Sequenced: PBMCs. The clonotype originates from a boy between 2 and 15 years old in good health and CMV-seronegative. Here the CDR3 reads CASSLSPGFNTEAFF. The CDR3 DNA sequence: TGTGCCAGCAGCTTAAGTCCCGGGTTTAACACTGAAGCTTTCTTT.